Each of the 23 T cell receptor beta chains below was sequenced from the same sample in a study of metastatic and nonmetastatic thyroid tumors. TCRdb re-analyzed the PCR reads using MiXCR. The repertoire consists of around 40,000 clones, with roughly 17% occurring once and the leading ten covering roughly 5.6%. No treatment had been given to any patient before thyroid surgery. The sequenced sample was blood. The receptors originated from a male donor with papillary thyroid cancer or a benign thyroid nodule (not recorded which). Some clones in this sample may be carry-over from other donors' samples.

This clone has a count of ten or more. The chain has TRBV11-1 and TRBJ2-2; 7 bases agree with TRBD2. CDR1 SGHAT and CDR2 FQDESV come from the germline V gene (reference sequence). The CDR3 is 16 amino acids. The V segment lost 1 base and the J segment 6 bases; nucleotides outside the gene matches: 8. CDR3 sequence (DNA): TGTGCCAGCAGCTTAGGTACACGCGGGGGACCCGGGGAGCTGTTTTTT. Translation: CASSLGTRGGPGELFF.

The genes are TRBV11-2 and TRBJ2-7; D uncertain. The germline V gene has CDR1 SGHAT and CDR2 FQNNGV. CDR3 length: 17 amino acids. V was cut by 0 bases and J by 0 bases, with 15 bases left in between. CDR3 sequence: CASSLDRSGSSSYEQYF. DNA of the CDR3: TGTGCCAGCAGCTTAGATCGTTCTGGCAGCAGCTCCTACGAGCAGTACTTC.

In this sample, this clone turned up many times. The rearrangement joins TRBV20-1 to TRBJ2-1; TRBD2 aligns across 11 bases. This CDR3 contains 16 residues. Losses at the gene ends were 1 base for V and 7 bases for J; bases not matched to a gene: 9. Germline values: CDR1 DFQATT, CDR2 SNEGSKA (reference sequence). The CDR3 nucleotides read TGCAGTGCTAGAGGGGGACTAGCGGTGGGGAATAATGAGCAGTTCTTC. Its protein product is CSARGGLAVGNNEQFF.

This clone was detected many times. The DNA of the CDR3 is TGTGCCAGCAGTTACTCAACCCCGGGACAGGGATGGTCCTACGAGCAGTACTTC. The encoded protein is CASSYSTPGQGWSYEQYF. This chain joins TRBV6-5 and TRBJ2-7, with TRBD1 matching 9 bases. There are 18 residues in the CDR3. Germline V gives CDR1 MNHEY, CDR2 SVGAGI. Losses at the gene ends were 0 bases for V and 1 base for J; bases not matched to a gene: 10.

The genes are TRBV2 and TRBJ2-2; 8 bases align to TRBD1. V was pared by 6 bases and J by 10 bases, with 7 bases of the junction left unmatched. The germline CDR1 and CDR2 sequences are SNHLY and FYNNEI. CDR3 length: 13 residues. The CDR3 region is CASSDGTGVELFF. The CDR3 DNA reads TGTGCCAGCAGCGATGGGACAGGCGTGGAGCTGTTTTTT.

With respect to this clone: This may arise from a read error, as a much more abundant clone is one base away. The same CDR3 arises from other DNA sequences in this sample as well. The V call is TRBV7-3, the J call TRBJ2-1; 11 nucleotides match TRBD2. Trimming cost V 0 bases and J 2 bases; bases outside gene matches: 9. Germline V gene lookup returns CDR1 SGHTA and CDR2 FQGTGA. This CDR3 is built from 19 residues. As DNA, the CDR3 is TGTGCCAGCAGCTTAACTTTATTTAGCGGGAGGGGGGCCTACAATGAGCAGTTCTTC. Its translation is CASSLTLFSGRGAYNEQFF.

This clone was detected a few times. The rearrangement links TRBV6-1 to TRBJ2-7, with D possibly TRBD1 on 6 matching bases. The CDR3 has 12 residues. Germline loops: CDR1 MNHNS, CDR2 SASEGT. The ends were cut back, 6 bases at V and 5 bases at J, with 11 bases in the middle. The CDR3 coding sequence is TGTGCCAGCAGCCTTACAGGGAACGAGCAGTACTTC. It specifies CASSLTGNEQYF.

In its sample, this clone was seen a few times. The chain has TRBV28 and TRBJ2-7, with D perhaps TRBD1 (6 bases). Germline V gene sequence: CDR1 MDHEN, CDR2 SYDVKM. V was shortened by 6 bases and J by 4 bases, with 10 bases between the two germline ends. This CDR3 has 12 amino acids. CDR3 region: CASRGQTYEQYF. The CDR3 nucleotides are TGTGCCAGCAGAGGACAGACATACGAGCAGTACTTC.

In its sample, this clone was seen many times. The genes are TRBV30 and TRBJ2-2; TRBD2 aligns across 11 bases. The germline V gene has CDR1 GTSNPN and CDR2 SVGIG (reference sequence). After removal of 2 bases from V and 4 bases from J, the junction contained 9 bases not matched to a gene. CDR3 length: 17 amino acids. The CDR3 DNA reads TGTGCCTGGAGTCGCCCGGGACTAGCGGACATCACCGGGGAGCTGTTTTTT. This sequence encodes CAWSRPGLADITGELFF.

This clone was seen ten or more times. A much bigger clone sits one base away, suggesting this may be a read error. V and J are TRBV11-2 and TRBJ2-1; 8 positions agree with TRBD2. Germline CDR1 is SGHAT and CDR2 is FQNNGV. This CDR3 spans 14 amino acids. The CDR3 nucleotides are TGTGCCAGCAGCTTACTAAGCGGGAGCTATGAGCAGCTCTTC. It specifies CASSLLSGSYEQLF.

Comments on this clone: Being one base from a much bigger clone, this may be a read error. The chain combines TRBV5-4 with TRBJ1-1; D ambiguous. This CDR3 comprises 14 residues. The V gene's germline CDR1 is SGHNT and CDR2 YYREEE (reference sequence). Trimming shortened V by 4 bases and J by 3 bases, and 13 bases separated the two germline ends. This CDR3 is CASSPSWSDTEAFF. The CDR3 DNA is TGTGCCAGCAGCCCATCTTGGTCAGACACTGAAGCTTTCTTT. The variable domain in full, completed from reference TRBV5-4 and TRBJ1-1, reads ETGVTQSPTHLIKTRGQQVTLRCSSQSGHNTVSWYQQALGQGPQFIFQYYREEENGRGNFPPRFSGLQFPNYSSELNVNALELDDSALYLCASSPSWSDTEAFFGQGTRLTVV.

This clone was observed at least ten times. The rearrangement uses TRBV7-6 and TRBJ1-5; D remains ambiguous. The V gene lost 2 bases and the J gene lost 2 bases, with 4 bases spanning the gap. The CDR3 loop spans 13 amino acids. Germline CDR1 SGHVS, CDR2 FNYEAQ. DNA of the CDR3: TGTGCCAGCAGCTTATCCCGCAATCAGCCCCAGCATTTT. Translated: CASSLSRNQPQHF.

This clone was seen ten or more times. The V call is TRBV29-1, the J call TRBJ1-2, with TRBD1 as a possible D gene (6 bases). Trimming stripped 2 bases from V and 5 bases from J, with 12 bases between. This CDR3 contains 13 residues. Germline CDR1 reads SQVTM; CDR2 reads ANQGSEA. The CDR3 nucleotides read TGCAGCGTTGAAACGGGGACACTTTATGGCTACACCTTC. It encodes CSVETGTLYGYTF.

This clone was detected many times. The CDR3: CASSAPTGMVPSYEQYF. CDR3 nucleotides: TGCGCCAGCAGCGCCCCCACAGGGATGGTTCCTTCCTACGAGCAGTACTTC. V gene TRBV10-2 combines with J gene TRBJ2-7; TRBD1 might be the D (6 bases). The length of the CDR3 is 17 residues. The germline V and J ends were trimmed by 6 bases and 1 base, with 22 bases remaining between them. The germline CDR1 and CDR2 sequences are WSHSY and SAAADI.

This rearrangement joins TRBV7-9 to TRBJ2-7, with a possible D match to TRBD2 (6 bases). The CDR3 extends over 15 amino acids. Germline V lookup: CDR1 SEHNR, CDR2 FQNEAQ (reference sequence). V was pared by 5 bases and J by 7 bases, with 21 bases between. CDR3 protein: CASSPVVAGLGEQYF. As DNA, the CDR3 is TGTGCCAGCAGCCCGGTGGTGGCGGGACTTGGGGAGCAGTACTTC.

The chain combines TRBV7-9 with TRBJ2-5; TRBD2 is a possible D gene (5 bases). The CDR3 length is 16 residues. Per the germline V gene, CDR1 is SEHNR and CDR2 is FQNEAQ (reference sequence). V lost 5 bases and J 4 bases, leaving 20 bases between the germline ends. CDR3 sequence: CASSPSSGEMGETQYF. CDR3 DNA: TGTGCCAGCAGCCCTAGCTCCGGGGAGATGGGAGAGACCCAGTACTTC.

About this clone itself: The junction differs from germline at one of its ends, possibly a read error. The genes are TRBV7-8 and TRBJ1-3; no clear D gene. Germline CDR1 is SGHVS and CDR2 is FQNEAQ. The CDR3 consists of 17 residues. In nucleotides, the CDR3 is TGTGCCAGCAGATTAAAGGCGGCCTGGAGCTCTGAAAACACCATATATTTT. The encoded protein is CASRLKAAWSSENTIYF.

This clone was detected many times. This chain connects TRBV14 to TRBJ2-1; D is ambiguous. Trimming took off 4 bases at V and 4 bases at J, with 11 bases between the two ends. Germline CDR1 SGHDN, CDR2 FVKESK. The CDR3 is made up of 14 amino acids. The CDR3 sequence: CASSPPDMYNEQFF. CDR3 nucleotide sequence: TGTGCCAGCAGCCCCCCAGATATGTACAATGAGCAGTTCTTC.

This rearrangement joins TRBV9 to TRBJ1-5; D ambiguous. Per germline, CDR1 SGDLS and CDR2 YYNGEE. The CDR3 sequence is 14 residues long. Trimming stripped 2 bases from V and 3 bases from J, with 9 bases between. The CDR3 region is CASSVGDYNQPQHF. CDR3 DNA: TGTGCCAGCAGCGTCGGAGACTACAATCAGCCCCAGCATTTT. The full variable domain, completed using reference TRBV9 and TRBJ1-5, is DSGVTQTPKHLITATGQRVTLRCSPRSGDLSVYWYQQSLDQGLQFLIQYYNGEERAKGNILERFSAQQFPDLHSELNLSSLELGDSALYFCASSVGDYNQPQHFGDGTRLSIL.

Remarks on this clone: Compared with germline, one end of the junction differs, possibly owing to a read error. The V gene is TRBV4-1, the J gene TRBJ2-5; no definite D call. This CDR3 has 14 amino acids. Germline values: CDR1 MGHRA, CDR2 YSYEKL. The CDR3 spells CSSSPRSVRETQYF. DNA of the CDR3: TGCTCCAGCAGCCCAAGATCTGTCCGAGAGACCCAGTACTTC.

This clone appeared many times. This CDR3 is CASSYTDGKEYF. The CDR3 nucleotides are TGTGCCAGCAGTTACACGGACGGTAAAGAGTACTTC. The chain recombines TRBV6-5 with TRBJ2-5; D is undetermined. CDR3 length: 12 residues. With 2 bases removed from V and 12 bases from J, the gap between germline ends came to 13 bases. The germline CDR1 and CDR2 sequences are MNHEY and SVGAGI.

Ten or more counts support this clone. The chain has TRBV4-1 and TRBJ2-1, with TRBD2 matching 14 bases. The V gene's germline CDR1 is MGHRA and CDR2 YSYEKL. The CDR3 has 16 residues. V was clipped by 4 bases and J by 10 bases; unmatched bases: 9. The CDR3 DNA reads TGCGCCAGCAGCCCCATGACTAGCGGGGGGGCGGGGGAGCAGTTCTTC. This sequence encodes CASSPMTSGGAGEQFF.

This clone was recorded at least ten times. The rearrangement links TRBV4-2 to TRBJ1-6; D may be TRBD1 (6 bases). V lost 1 base to trimming and J lost 7 bases, with 11 bases between them. The CDR3 is 15 residues long. CDR1 and CDR2 (germline): LGHNA, YNFKEQ. CDR3 loop: CASSQGQGMNSPLHF. In DNA, the CDR3 is TGTGCCAGCAGCCAAGGGCAGGGGATGAATTCACCCCTCCACTTT.